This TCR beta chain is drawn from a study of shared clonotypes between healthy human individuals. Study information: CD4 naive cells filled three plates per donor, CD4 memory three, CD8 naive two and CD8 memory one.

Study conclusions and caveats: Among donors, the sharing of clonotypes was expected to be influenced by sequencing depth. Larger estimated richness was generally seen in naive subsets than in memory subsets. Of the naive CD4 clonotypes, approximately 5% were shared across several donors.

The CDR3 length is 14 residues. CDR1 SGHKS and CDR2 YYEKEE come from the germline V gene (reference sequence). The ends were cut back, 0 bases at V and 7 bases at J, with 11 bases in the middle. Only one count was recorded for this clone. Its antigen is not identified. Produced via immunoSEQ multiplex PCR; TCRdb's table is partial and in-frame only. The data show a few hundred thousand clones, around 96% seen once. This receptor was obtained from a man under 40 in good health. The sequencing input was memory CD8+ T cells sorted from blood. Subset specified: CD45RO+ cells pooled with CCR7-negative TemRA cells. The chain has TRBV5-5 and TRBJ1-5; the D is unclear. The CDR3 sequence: CASSLESGFQPQHF. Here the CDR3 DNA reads TGTGCCAGCAGCTTGGAATCGGGCTTCCAGCCCCAGCATTTT.